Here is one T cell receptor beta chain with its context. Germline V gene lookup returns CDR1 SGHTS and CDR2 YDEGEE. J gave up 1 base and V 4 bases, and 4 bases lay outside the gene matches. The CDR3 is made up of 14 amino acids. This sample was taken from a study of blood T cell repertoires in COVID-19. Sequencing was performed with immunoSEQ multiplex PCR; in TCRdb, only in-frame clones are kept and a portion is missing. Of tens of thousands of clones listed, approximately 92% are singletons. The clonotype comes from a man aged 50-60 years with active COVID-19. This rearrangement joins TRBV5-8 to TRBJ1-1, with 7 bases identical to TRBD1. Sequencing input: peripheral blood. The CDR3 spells CASSPRTGNTEAFF. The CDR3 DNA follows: TGTGCCAGCAGCCCGCGGACAGGGAACACTGAAGCTTTCTTT.